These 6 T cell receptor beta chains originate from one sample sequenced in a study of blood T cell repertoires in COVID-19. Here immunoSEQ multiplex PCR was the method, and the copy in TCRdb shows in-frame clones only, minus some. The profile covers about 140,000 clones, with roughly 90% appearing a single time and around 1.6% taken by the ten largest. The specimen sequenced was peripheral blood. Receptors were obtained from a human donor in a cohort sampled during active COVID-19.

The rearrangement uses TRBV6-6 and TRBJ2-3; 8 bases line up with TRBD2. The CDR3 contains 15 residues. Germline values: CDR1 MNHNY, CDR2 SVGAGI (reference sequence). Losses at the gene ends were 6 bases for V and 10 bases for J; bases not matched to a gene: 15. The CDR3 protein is CASRSSGGSNPAQYF. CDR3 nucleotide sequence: TGTGCCAGCAGATCTTCGGGGGGGAGTAACCCAGCGCAGTATTTT.

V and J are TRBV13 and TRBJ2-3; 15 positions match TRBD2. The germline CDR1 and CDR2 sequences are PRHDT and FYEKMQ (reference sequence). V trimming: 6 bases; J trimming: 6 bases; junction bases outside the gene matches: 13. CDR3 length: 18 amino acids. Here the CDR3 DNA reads TGTGCCAGCAGTGGACTAGCGGGGGGGCCCATGGGTCAGGATACGCAGTATTTT. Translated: CASSGLAGGPMGQDTQYF.

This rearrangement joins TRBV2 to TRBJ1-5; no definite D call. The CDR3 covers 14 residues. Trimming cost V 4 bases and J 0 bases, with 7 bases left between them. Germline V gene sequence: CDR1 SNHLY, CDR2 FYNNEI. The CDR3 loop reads CASSASHSNQPQHF. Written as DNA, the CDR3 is TGTGCCAGCAGTGCCAGTCATAGCAATCAGCCCCAGCATTTT.

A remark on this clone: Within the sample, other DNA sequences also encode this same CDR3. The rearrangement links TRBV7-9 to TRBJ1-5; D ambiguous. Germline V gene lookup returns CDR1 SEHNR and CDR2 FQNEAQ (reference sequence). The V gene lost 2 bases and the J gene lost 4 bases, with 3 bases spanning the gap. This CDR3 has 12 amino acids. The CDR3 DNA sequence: TGTGCCAGCAGCTTACCAAATCAGCCCCAGCATTTT. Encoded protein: CASSLPNQPQHF.

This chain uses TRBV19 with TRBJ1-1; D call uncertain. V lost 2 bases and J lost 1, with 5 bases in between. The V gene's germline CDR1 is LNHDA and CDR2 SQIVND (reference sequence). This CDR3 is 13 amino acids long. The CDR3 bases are TGTGCCAGTAGTATACTCCCGAACACTGAAGCTTTCTTT. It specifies CASSILPNTEAFF. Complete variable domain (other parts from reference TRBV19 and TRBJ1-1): DGGITQSPKYLFRKEGQNVTLSCEQNLNHDAMYWYRQDPGQGLRLIYYSQIVNDFQKGDIAEGYSVSREKKESFPLTVTSAQKNPTAFYLCASSILPNTEAFFGQGTRLTVV.

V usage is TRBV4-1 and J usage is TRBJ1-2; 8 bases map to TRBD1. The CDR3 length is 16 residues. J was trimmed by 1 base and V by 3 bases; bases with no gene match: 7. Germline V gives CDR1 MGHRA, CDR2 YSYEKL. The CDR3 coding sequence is TGCGCCAGCAGCCACCAGGACAGGGCAGATAACTATGGCTACACCTTC. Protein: CASSHQDRADNYGYTF.